Sequencing of this T cell receptor beta chain was carried out in a study of identical twins. The germline V gene has CDR1 LGHNA and CDR2 YSLEER. Trimming cost V 1 base and J 5 bases, with 15 bases left between them. This CDR3 region has 16 residues. Unique molecular identifiers were in the cDNA, with template-switch universal primer binding. In TCRdb, the 5' RACE reads were re-called with MiXCR into one record per CDR3 protein. The sample contains about 480,000 distinct CDR3 sequences, 13% to 15% of which appear only once. These same data were also listed under a study on yellow fever vaccine responses in identical twins.

The chain recombines TRBV4-3 with TRBJ2-1; D is undetermined. The source of this sequence is a woman between 18 and 29 years old in good health. Sequences were obtained from CD4+ T cells sorted from blood. The CDR3 nucleotides read TGCGCCAGCAGCCAAGTAGGACGGGCGCAAGACAATGAGCAGTTCTTC. It encodes CASSQVGRAQDNEQFF.